This T cell receptor beta chain appears in the sequencing data of a study of blood T cell repertoires in COVID-19. Turning to the study itself: The analysed material was cDNA or gDNA that came from T cells, B-cell-depleted T cells, or PBMCs.

Enrolled through a virtual design, the participants were between about 18 and 100 years of age and came from 24 US areas. Assignments of participants to cohorts depended upon their own reported clinical history. With 11 bases removed from V and 3 bases from J, the gap between germline ends came to 14 bases. There are 13 residues in the CDR3. Germline loops: CDR1 LNHDA, CDR2 SQIVND (reference sequence). Data came from immunoSEQ multiplex PCR; TCRdb stores just in-frame clones and leaves some out. Counted here are 130,000 to 150,000 clones, about 80% occurring once; the ten biggest clones make up 7% to 10%.

The J gene is TRBJ1-5, the V gene TRBV19; the D gene is possibly TRBD1 (6 bases). The clonotype originates from a man in his forties or fifties who had recovered from COVID-19. Sequenced: PBMCs or T cells enriched from blood (not recorded which). The CDR3 region is CASSRGYNQPQHF. The CDR3 nucleotides are TGTGCCTCGTCAAGGGGGTACAATCAGCCCCAGCATTTT.